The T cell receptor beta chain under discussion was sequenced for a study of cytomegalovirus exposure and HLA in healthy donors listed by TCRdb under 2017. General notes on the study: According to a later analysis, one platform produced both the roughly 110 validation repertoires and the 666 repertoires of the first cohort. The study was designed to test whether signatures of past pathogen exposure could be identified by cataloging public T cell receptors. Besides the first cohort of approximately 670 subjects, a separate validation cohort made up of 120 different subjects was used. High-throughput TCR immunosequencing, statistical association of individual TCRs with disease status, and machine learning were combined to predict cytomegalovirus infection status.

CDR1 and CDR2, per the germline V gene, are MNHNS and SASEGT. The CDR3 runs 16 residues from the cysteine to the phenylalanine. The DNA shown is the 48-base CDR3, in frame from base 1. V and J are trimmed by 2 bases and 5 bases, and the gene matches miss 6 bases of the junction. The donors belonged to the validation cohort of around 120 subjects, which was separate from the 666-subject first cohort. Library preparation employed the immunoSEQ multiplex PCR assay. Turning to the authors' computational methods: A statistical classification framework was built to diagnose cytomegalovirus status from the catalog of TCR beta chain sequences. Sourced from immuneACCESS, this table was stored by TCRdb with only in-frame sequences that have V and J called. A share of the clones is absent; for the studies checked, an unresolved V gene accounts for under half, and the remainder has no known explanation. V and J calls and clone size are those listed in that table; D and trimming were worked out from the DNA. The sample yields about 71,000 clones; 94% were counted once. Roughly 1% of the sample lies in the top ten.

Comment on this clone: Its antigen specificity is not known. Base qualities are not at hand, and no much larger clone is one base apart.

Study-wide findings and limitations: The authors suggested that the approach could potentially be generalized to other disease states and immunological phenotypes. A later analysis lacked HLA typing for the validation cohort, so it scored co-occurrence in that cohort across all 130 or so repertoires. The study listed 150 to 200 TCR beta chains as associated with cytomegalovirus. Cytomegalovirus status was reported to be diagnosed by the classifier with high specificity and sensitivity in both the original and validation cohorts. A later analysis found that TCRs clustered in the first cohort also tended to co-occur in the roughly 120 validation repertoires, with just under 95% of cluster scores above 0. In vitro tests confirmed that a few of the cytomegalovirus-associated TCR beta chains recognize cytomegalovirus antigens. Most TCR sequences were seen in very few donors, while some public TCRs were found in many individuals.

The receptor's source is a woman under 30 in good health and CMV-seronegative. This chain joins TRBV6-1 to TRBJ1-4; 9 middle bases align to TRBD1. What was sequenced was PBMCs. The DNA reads TGTGCCAGCAGTGAAAACCCCGGGACAGGGAATGAAAAACTGTTTTTT. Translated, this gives CASSENPGTGNEKLFF.